What follows describes a single TCR beta chain. Antigen unknown. This sample is part of a study of cytomegalovirus exposure and HLA in healthy donors. On the study more broadly: The use of the same platform for the 100 to 150 validation repertoires and the roughly 670 first-cohort repertoires was reported by a later analysis. Study-wide findings and caveats: In vitro confirmation showed three CMV-associated chains to be CMV antigen specific. Accounts indicate the classifier identified cytomegalovirus status with strong specificity and sensitivity. Cytomegalovirus-associated TCR beta chains were listed, numbering roughly 150.

This CDR3 comprises 15 residues. The germline V gene encodes CDR1 LNHDA and CDR2 SQIVND (reference sequence). V was trimmed by 8 bases and J by 2 bases, leaving 15 bases between them. Measured with immunoSEQ multiplex PCR; TCRdb has only the in-frame clones, and not every one. In the table there are roughly 60,000 clones, roughly 90% of which are singletons. The chain joins TRBV19 to TRBJ1-4; weak D call: TRBD1 (6 bases). The material sequenced was PBMCs. This TCR derives from a woman in her thirties in good health and CMV-seronegative. The DNA of the CDR3 is TGTGCCAGTTGTGGCGGGGGGCGTACTAATGAAAAACTGTTTTTT. Protein: CASCGGGRTNEKLFF.